The entry below describes one T cell receptor beta chain. Its antigen is undetermined. Trimming took 0 bases from V and 4 from J; bases not matched to a gene: 6. The CDR3 covers 15 residues. Per germline, CDR1 MNHEY and CDR2 SVGEGT. This entry comes from a study of T cell repertoires in cytomegalovirus infection. On the study more broadly: Used in the study were CMV epitopes, some recently identified and HLA-C-restricted, others well-studied and HLA-B-restricted. Public TCR beta signatures were indicative of both CMV infection and a matching HLA type. Regarding the study as a whole: Clonotypes of TCR beta that were HLA-C-restricted and CMV-specific dominated the ex vivo response. Cumulated frequencies of public TCR beta families served to identify carriers of CMV plus the relevant HLA.

One entry per CDR3 protein results from TCRdb running MiXCR on the reads. Of fewer than 1,000,000 distinct CDR3 sequences in the sample, under 40% were seen once. The V call is TRBV6-2 or TRBV6-3, the J call TRBJ2-7; the match to TRBD1 covers 7 bases. The sample consisted of cultured CD8+ T cells from PBMCs, taken from culture after CMV antigen stimulation. The receptor was isolated from a human donor in good health (CMV status not recorded). Some clones in this sample may be carry-over from other donors' samples. The CDR3 coding sequence is TGTGCCAGCAGTTACTCGAGGACAGGCGGTTACGAGCAGTACGTC. Translation gives CASSYSRTGGYEQYV.